The present entry profiles one T cell receptor (beta chain) with its context. The data were taken from a study of blood T cell repertoires in COVID-19. Study-level background: T cells, B-cell-depleted T cells, or PBMCs provided the cDNA or gDNA that served as material.

Assay: immunoSEQ multiplex PCR; the TCRdb copy retains only in-frame clones and omits some. The repertoire has 200,000 to 300,000 clones, 65% to 90% of them found once; the top ten carry roughly 1.8%. This CDR3 is 16 amino acids long. CDR1 MNHNS and CDR2 SASEGT come from the germline V gene. The trim removed 2 bases at V and 8 bases at J, leaving 6 bases unmatched. The clonotype comes from a man aged 25 to 45 with active or convalescent COVID-19. V gene TRBV6-1 combines with J gene TRBJ2-1; 13 bases agree with TRBD2. The sequenced sample consisted of peripheral blood. As DNA, the CDR3 is TGTGCCAGCAGTGAACAGGGACTAGCGGGGAATTATGAGCAGTTCTTC. Amino acid sequence: CASSEQGLAGNYEQFF.